The T cell receptor (beta chain) under discussion was sequenced for a study of blood T cell repertoires in COVID-19. Study at large: In each case, the material was cDNA or gDNA derived from T cells, B-cell-depleted T cells, or PBMCs.

CDR1 and CDR2 from the germline V gene are LNHDA and SQIVND (reference sequence). CDR3 size: 14 residues. Between the trimmed V and J ends, which lost 8 bases and 2 bases, there was a span of 15 bases. Generated by immunoSEQ multiplex PCR, the TCRdb table keeps only in-frame clones and is missing some. Here the sample spans 340,000 or so clones, more than 70% being singletons. Sequencing was performed on peripheral blood. V gene TRBV19 combines with J gene TRBJ1-2; D may be TRBD1 (5 bases). The sequence was collected from a man younger than 45 with active or convalescent COVID-19. CDR3 amino acids: CASGRGRDNYGYTF. Written as DNA, the CDR3 is TGTGCCAGTGGGAGGGGCAGGGACAACTATGGCTACACCTTC.